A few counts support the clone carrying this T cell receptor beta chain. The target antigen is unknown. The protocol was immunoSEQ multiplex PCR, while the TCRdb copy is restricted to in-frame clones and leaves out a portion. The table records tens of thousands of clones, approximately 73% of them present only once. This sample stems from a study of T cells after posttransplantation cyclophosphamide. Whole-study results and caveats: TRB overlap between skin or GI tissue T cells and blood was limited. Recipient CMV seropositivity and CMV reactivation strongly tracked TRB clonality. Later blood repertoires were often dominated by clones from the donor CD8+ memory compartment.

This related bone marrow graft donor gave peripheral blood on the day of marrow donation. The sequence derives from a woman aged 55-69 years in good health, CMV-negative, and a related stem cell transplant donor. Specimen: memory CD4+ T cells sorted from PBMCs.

This CDR3 is CASSFLRRDLTGNTIYF. The CDR3 DNA sequence: TGTGCCAGCAGCTTCCTTCGGAGGGACCTGACTGGAAACACCATATATTTT. The chain recombines TRBV5-6 with TRBJ1-3; D may be TRBD1 (5 bases). V gave up 2 bases and J gave up 2 bases, with 17 bases separating them. The CDR3 length is 17 residues. The V gene's germline CDR1 is SGHDT and CDR2 YYEEEE.